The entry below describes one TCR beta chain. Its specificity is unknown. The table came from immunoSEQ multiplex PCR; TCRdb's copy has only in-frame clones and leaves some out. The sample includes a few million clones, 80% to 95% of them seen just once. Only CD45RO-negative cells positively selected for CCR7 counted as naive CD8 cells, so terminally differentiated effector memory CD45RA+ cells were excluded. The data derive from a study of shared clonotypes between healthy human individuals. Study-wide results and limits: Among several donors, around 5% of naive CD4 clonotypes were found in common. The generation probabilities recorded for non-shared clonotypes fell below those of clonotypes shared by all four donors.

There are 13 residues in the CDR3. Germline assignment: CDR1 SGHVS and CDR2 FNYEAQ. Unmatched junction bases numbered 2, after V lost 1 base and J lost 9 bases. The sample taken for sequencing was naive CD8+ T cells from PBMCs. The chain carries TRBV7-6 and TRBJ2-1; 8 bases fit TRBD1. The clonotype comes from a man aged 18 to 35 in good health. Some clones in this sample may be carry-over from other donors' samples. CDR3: CASSLVQGGEQFF. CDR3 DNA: TGTGCCAGCAGCTTAGTACAGGGGGGTGAGCAGTTCTTC.